The 21 T cell receptor beta chains given below trace back to one sample, sequenced in a study of PD-L1 blockade in urothelial cancer. Some clones are missing from TCRdb's copy, which holds only in-frame ones; the method was immunoSEQ multiplex PCR. This table holds roughly 45,000 clones, around nine tenths found once. The sample here was PBMCs, taken around atezolizumab (anti-PD-L1) treatment. The receptors were sampled from a woman in her fifties or sixties with urothelial cancer.

The J gene is TRBJ2-3, the V gene TRBV5-1; TRBD1 aligns across 7 bases. The germline CDR1 and CDR2 sequences are SGHRS and YFSETQ. The CDR3 contains 14 residues. Unmatched junction bases numbered 1, after V lost 2 bases and J lost 1 base. The CDR3 coding sequence is TGCGCCAGCAGCTTAGGGACAGGCACAGATACGCAGTATTTT. It codes for CASSLGTGTDTQYF.

This chain links TRBV19 with TRBJ1-5; the match to TRBD1 covers 10 bases. V shed 8 bases and J 1 base; nucleotides not matched to a gene: 5. Germline V gene sequence: CDR1 LNHDA, CDR2 SQIVND (reference sequence). The CDR3 contains 15 residues. Here the CDR3 reads CASGDRGFSNQPQHF. For the CDR3, the DNA is TGTGCCAGTGGGGACAGGGGTTTCAGCAATCAGCCCCAGCATTTT.

The chain carries TRBV10-2 and TRBJ2-1; D is perhaps TRBD2 (6 bases). Trimming took off 2 bases at V and 3 bases at J, with 11 bases between the two ends. CDR3 size: 15 residues. CDR1 WSHSY and CDR2 SAAADI come from the germline V gene. CDR3 nucleotides: TGCGCCAGCAGTGAGGGGCGGGGAGGCTACAATGAGCAGTTCTTC. Protein: CASSEGRGGYNEQFF.

The CDR3 region has the DNA TGTGCCAGCTCACCAGTCCCCCCGACAGCTGGAAACACCATATATTTT. Protein sequence: CASSPVPPTAGNTIYF. The chain employs TRBV18 and TRBJ1-3, with D perhaps matching TRBD1 (5 bases). CDR1 and CDR2 from the germline V gene are KGHSH and LQKENI. The CDR3 has 16 amino acids. The V end lost 2 bases, the J end lost 2 bases, and 13 bases lay between the germline ends. Full variable domain (missing parts from reference TRBV18 and TRBJ1-3): NAGVMQNPRHLVRRRGQEARLRCSPMKGHSHVYWYRQLPEEGLKFMVYLQKENIIDESGMPKERFSAEFPKEGPSILRIQQVVRGDSAAYFCASSPVPPTAGNTIYFGEGSWLTVV.

The V call is TRBV6-5, the J call TRBJ2-4; D unclear. Trimming cost V 3 bases and J 0 bases, with 6 bases left between them. CDR3 length: 14 residues. The germline V gene encodes CDR1 MNHEY and CDR2 SVGAGI. CDR3 residues: CASSYTVAKNIQYF. The CDR3 bases are TGTGCCAGCAGTTATACGGTAGCCAAAAACATTCAGTACTTC.

V and J are TRBV6-5 and TRBJ2-7, with TRBD2 as a possible D gene (6 bases). Germline CDR1 reads MNHEY; CDR2 reads SVGAGI. V lost 5 bases, J lost 6 bases, and 17 bases lay in between. The CDR3 extends over 14 amino acids. CDR3 loop: CASSPGLRVFEQYF. The CDR3 DNA reads TGTGCCAGCAGTCCGGGACTGAGAGTCTTCGAGCAGTACTTC.

The V call is TRBV29-1, the J call TRBJ1-1; D possibly corresponds to TRBD1 (6 bases). This CDR3 is 13 amino acids long. Between the trimmed V and J ends, which lost 6 bases and 2 bases, there was a span of 13 bases. The germline V gene encodes CDR1 SQVTM and CDR2 ANQGSEA. The CDR3 region is CSVHRELNTEAFF. CDR3 sequence (DNA): TGCAGCGTGCACAGGGAGTTAAACACTGAAGCTTTCTTT.

CDR3 in amino acids: CASSLPTGTGKSEAFF. DNA of the CDR3: TGCGCCAGCAGCTTGCCAACAGGGACAGGAAAGTCTGAAGCTTTCTTT. This chain connects TRBV5-1 to TRBJ1-1; the match to TRBD1 covers 8 bases. J lost 6 bases, V lost 1 base, and 11 bases had no gene match. The germline V gene has CDR1 SGHRS and CDR2 YFSETQ. The CDR3 consists of 16 residues.

This sequence joins TRBV19 and TRBJ1-1; possible D gene TRBD1, 6 bases. The CDR3 spans 13 residues. Germline V gene sequence: CDR1 LNHDA, CDR2 SQIVND (reference sequence). The V and J ends lost 7 bases and 1 base respectively, with 10 bases between them. CDR3 DNA sequence: TGTGCCAGTATTACAGGGCCGAACACTGAAGCTTTCTTT. Protein: CASITGPNTEAFF. The full variable domain, rest sourced from reference TRBV19 and TRBJ1-1, is DGGITQSPKYLFRKEGQNVTLSCEQNLNHDAMYWYRQDPGQGLRLIYYSQIVNDFQKGDIAEGYSVSREKKESFPLTVTSAQKNPTAFYLCASITGPNTEAFFGQGTRLTVV.

This sequence joins TRBV9 and TRBJ1-1, with 7 bases matching TRBD1. The germline V gene has CDR1 SGDLS and CDR2 YYNGEE. The CDR3 is 15 residues long. The trim removed 3 bases at V and 0 bases at J, leaving 5 bases unmatched. The CDR3 sequence is CASSGAGTVNTEAFF. The CDR3, as DNA: TGTGCCAGCAGCGGCGCCGGGACAGTGAACACTGAAGCTTTCTTT. Combining the CDR3 with reference TRBV9 and TRBJ1-1 gives the whole variable domain DSGVTQTPKHLITATGQRVTLRCSPRSGDLSVYWYQQSLDQGLQFLIQYYNGEERAKGNILERFSAQQFPDLHSELNLSSLELGDSALYFCASSGAGTVNTEAFFGQGTRLTVV.

This sequence joins TRBV4-1 and TRBJ2-7; 8 bases are a match to TRBD1. V lost 1 base, J lost 5 bases, and 10 bases stayed unmatched. CDR3 size: 16 residues. Germline CDR1 MGHRA, CDR2 YSYEKL. The CDR3 here is CASSQVMGGQGHEQYF. As DNA, the CDR3 is TGCGCCAGCAGCCAAGTTATGGGCGGACAGGGCCACGAGCAGTACTTC.

The DNA of the CDR3 is TGTGCCAGCAGCCAGACAGGGATGTACTATGGCTACACCTTC. Residues: CASSQTGMYYGYTF. The gene calls are TRBV25-1 and TRBJ1-2; TRBD1 aligns across 7 bases. J was trimmed by 3 bases and V by 6 bases; bases with no gene match: 7. The V gene's germline CDR1 is MGHDK and CDR2 SYGVNS. The CDR3 contains 14 residues.

The chain uses TRBV7-3 and TRBJ1-1; D gene unclear. Deletions cut 5 bases from V and 0 bases from J, with 7 bases between. Germline V gene sequence: CDR1 SGHTA, CDR2 FQGTGA. CDR3 length equals 13 residues. CDR3 in amino acids: CASSTAMNTEAFF. In nucleotides, the CDR3 is TGTGCCAGCAGCACAGCAATGAACACTGAAGCTTTCTTT.

The rearrangement links TRBV5-4 to TRBJ2-3; 13 bases line up with TRBD2. CDR3 length: 16 residues. Per germline, CDR1 SGHNT and CDR2 YYREEE (reference sequence). Unmatched junction bases numbered 3, after V lost 0 bases and J lost 5 bases. CDR3 in DNA: TGTGCCAGCAGCTTGGGAAGGACTAGCGGGGGAGATACGCAGTATTTT. Translating gives CASSLGRTSGGDTQYF. The whole variable domain, filled in from reference TRBV5-4 and TRBJ2-3, reads ETGVTQSPTHLIKTRGQQVTLRCSSQSGHNTVSWYQQALGQGPQFIFQYYREEENGRGNFPPRFSGLQFPNYSSELNVNALELDDSALYLCASSLGRTSGGDTQYFGPGTRLTVL.

This chain connects TRBV5-6 to TRBJ1-3; D is unresolved. The CDR3 runs to 15 residues. V was clipped by 0 bases and J by 0 bases, with 7 bases between them. CDR1 is SGHDT and CDR2 is YYEEEE in the germline V gene. The CDR3: CASSLDGDSGNTIYF. CDR3 DNA: TGTGCCAGCAGCTTGGACGGGGACTCTGGAAACACCATATATTTT.

This clone was counted a single time. J is TRBJ2-1 and V is TRBV14; 9 bases are shared with TRBD2. V lost 4 bases to trimming and J lost 6 bases; unmatched junction nucleotides: 7. Germline CDR1 reads SGHDN; CDR2 reads FVKESK. The CDR3 sequence is 15 residues long. The CDR3 loop is CASSPIAGVSNEQFF. The CDR3 DNA reads TGTGCCAGCAGCCCCATAGCGGGGGTATCCAATGAGCAGTTCTTC.

The chain recombines TRBV9 with TRBJ1-4, with D hard to call. Germline assignment: CDR1 SGDLS and CDR2 YYNGEE. Trimming left V 3 bases short and J 13 bases short, with 13 bases between. The length of the CDR3 is 12 residues. The CDR3 nucleotides are TGTGCCAGCAGCGCGGTTCCGGGAAGACTGTTTTTT. Its protein product is CASSAVPGRLFF.

The V call is TRBV7-9, the J call TRBJ1-4; D ambiguous. The germline CDR1 and CDR2 sequences are SEHNR and FQNEAQ (reference sequence). Between the trimmed V and J ends, which lost 3 bases and 8 bases, there was a span of 13 bases. The CDR3 is made up of 14 amino acids. CDR3 DNA sequence: TGTGCCAGCAGCTTCCGACGGGGATCGGAAAAACTGTTTTTT. Protein: CASSFRRGSEKLFF.

The chain is built from TRBV5-6 and TRBJ2-7, with 8 bases identical to TRBD1. The ends lost 3 bases at V and 6 bases at J; junction bases unmatched: 23. CDR1 is SGHDT and CDR2 is YYEEEE in the germline V gene. The CDR3 runs 19 residues. This CDR3 reads CASSSSAGGDQRWVGEQYF. The DNA of the CDR3 is TGTGCCAGCAGCTCCTCGGCAGGGGGCGACCAGAGGTGGGTTGGCGAGCAGTACTTC.

V usage is TRBV2 and J usage is TRBJ2-5; possible D gene TRBD1, 6 bases. Trimming left V 4 bases short and J 5 bases short, with 11 bases between. The length of the CDR3 is 13 residues. Germline V gene sequence: CDR1 SNHLY, CDR2 FYNNEI. The chain's CDR3 is CASSGQGRETQYF. CDR3 nucleotide sequence: TGTGCCAGCAGTGGCCAGGGGCGGGAGACCCAGTACTTC.

The chain couples TRBV4-3 to TRBJ2-2; TRBD2 matches at 15 bases. The CDR3 has 15 amino acids. Germline CDR1 and CDR2: LGHNA and YSLEER. J gave up 7 bases and V 7 bases, and 4 bases lay outside the gene matches. CDR3 region: CASTGLAGGGGELFF. The CDR3 region has the DNA TGCGCCAGCACCGGACTAGCGGGAGGGGGCGGGGAGCTGTTTTTT.